This T cell receptor beta chain was captured in a study of shared clonotypes between healthy human individuals. Across the study: Plates per donor: three CD4 naive, three CD4 memory, two CD8 naive, one CD8 memory. Study-wide findings and caveats: Donors were few, which limited the genetic and exposure-history diversity represented.

The CDR3 runs to 13 residues. Trimming took off 1 base at V and 9 bases at J, with 10 bases between the two ends. Per germline, CDR1 SNHLY and CDR2 FYNNEI. When replicate PCRs were run on sorted subsets, they used about 220 ng DNA, about 30,000 T cell genomes. The assay was immunoSEQ multiplex PCR, and TCRdb's table has in-frame clones only and misses some. This sample has about 1.5 million clones, with 95% to 99% found just once. This clone came up once. What it recognizes is unknown. The sequence derives from a man younger than 40 in good health. The sample taken for sequencing was naive CD4+ T cells sorted from blood. Subset here: CD45RA+ positively selected. This chain joins TRBV2 and TRBJ2-1, with D possibly TRBD2 on 5 matching bases. The CDR3 reads CASSEVGGGEQFF. The CDR3 DNA is TGTGCCAGCAGTGAAGTAGGAGGCGGTGAGCAGTTCTTC.